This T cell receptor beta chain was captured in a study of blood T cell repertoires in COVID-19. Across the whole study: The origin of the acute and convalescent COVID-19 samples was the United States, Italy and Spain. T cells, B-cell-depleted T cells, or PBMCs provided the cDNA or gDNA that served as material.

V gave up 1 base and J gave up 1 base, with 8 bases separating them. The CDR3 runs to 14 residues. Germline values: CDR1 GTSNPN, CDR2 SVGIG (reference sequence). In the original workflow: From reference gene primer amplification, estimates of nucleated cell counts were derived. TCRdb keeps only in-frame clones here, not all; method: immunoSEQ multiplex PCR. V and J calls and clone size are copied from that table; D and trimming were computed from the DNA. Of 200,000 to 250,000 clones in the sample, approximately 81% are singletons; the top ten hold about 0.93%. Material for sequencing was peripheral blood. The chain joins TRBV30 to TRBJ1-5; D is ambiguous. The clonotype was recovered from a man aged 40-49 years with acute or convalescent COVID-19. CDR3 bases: TGTGCCTGGAGTGCGGGCGGGAGCAATCAGCCCCAGCATTTT. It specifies CAWSAGGSNQPQHF. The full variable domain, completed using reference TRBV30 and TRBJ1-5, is SQTIHQWPATLVQPVGSPLSLECTVEGTSNPNLYWYRQAAGRGLQLLFYSVGIGQISSEVPQNLSASRPQDRQFILSSKKLLLSDSGFYLCAWSAGGSNQPQHFGDGTRLSIL.